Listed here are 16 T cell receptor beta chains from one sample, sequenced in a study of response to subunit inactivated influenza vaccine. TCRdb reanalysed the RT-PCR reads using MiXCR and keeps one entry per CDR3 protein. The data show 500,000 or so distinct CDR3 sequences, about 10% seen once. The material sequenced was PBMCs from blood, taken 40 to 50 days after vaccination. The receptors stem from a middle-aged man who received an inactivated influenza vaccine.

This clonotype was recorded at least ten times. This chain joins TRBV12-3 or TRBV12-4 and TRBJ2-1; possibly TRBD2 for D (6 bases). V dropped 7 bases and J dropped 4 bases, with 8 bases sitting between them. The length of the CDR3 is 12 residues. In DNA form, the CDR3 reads TGTGCCAGCACTGCGGGGTACAATGAGCAGTTCTTC. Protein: CASTAGYNEQFF.

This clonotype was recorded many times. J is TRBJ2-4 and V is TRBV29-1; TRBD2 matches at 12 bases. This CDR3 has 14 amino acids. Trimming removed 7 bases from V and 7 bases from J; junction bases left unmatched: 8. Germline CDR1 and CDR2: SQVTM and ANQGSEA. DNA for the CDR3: TGCAGCGCTGGACTAGCGGGAATTGGGAACATTCAGTACTTC. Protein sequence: CSAGLAGIGNIQYF. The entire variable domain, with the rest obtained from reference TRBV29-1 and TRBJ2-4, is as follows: SAVISQKPSRDICQRGTSLTIQCQVDSQVTMMFWYRQQPGQSLTLIATANQGSEATYESGFVIDKFPISRPNLTFSTLTVSNMSPEDSSIYLCSAGLAGIGNIQYFGAGTRLSVL.

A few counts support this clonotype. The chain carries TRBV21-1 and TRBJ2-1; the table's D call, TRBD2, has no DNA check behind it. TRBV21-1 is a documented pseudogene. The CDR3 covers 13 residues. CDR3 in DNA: TGTGCCAGCAGCAGTACTAGGGGAGGCGAGCAGTTCTTC. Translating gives CASSSTRGGEQFF.

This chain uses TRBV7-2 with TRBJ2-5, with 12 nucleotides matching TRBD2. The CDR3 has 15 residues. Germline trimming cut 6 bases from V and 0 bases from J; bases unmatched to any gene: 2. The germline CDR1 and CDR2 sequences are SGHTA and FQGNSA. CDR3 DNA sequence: TGTGCCAGCAGAGGGACTAGCGGGTACCAAGAGACCCAGTACTTC. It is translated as CASRGTSGYQETQYF.

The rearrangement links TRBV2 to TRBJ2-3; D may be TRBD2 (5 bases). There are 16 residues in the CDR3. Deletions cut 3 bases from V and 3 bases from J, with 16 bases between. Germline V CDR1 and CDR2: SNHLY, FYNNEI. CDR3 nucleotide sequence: TGTGCCAGCAGTGAGCCCCACCTCGGGAAAACAGATACGCAGTATTTT. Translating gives CASSEPHLGKTDTQYF.

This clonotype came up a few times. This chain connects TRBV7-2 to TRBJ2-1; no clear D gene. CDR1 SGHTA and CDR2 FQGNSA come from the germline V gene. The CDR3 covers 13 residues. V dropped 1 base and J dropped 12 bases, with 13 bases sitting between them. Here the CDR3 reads CASSLEGRPGQFF. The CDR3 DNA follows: TGTGCCAGCAGCTTAGAAGGTAGACCGGGGCAGTTCTTC.

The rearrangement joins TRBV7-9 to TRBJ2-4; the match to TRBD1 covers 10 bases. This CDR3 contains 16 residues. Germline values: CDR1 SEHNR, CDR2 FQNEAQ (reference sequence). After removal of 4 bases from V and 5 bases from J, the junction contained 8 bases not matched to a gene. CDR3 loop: CASSSGQGEMENIQYF. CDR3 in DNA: TGTGCCAGCAGCTCTGGACAGGGGGAGATGGAAAACATTCAGTACTTC.

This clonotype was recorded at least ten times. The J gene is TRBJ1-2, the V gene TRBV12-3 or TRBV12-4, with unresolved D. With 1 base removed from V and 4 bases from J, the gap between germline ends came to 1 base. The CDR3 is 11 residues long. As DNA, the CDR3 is TGTGCCAGCAGTTTAGGCTATGGCTACACCTTC. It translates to CASSLGYGYTF.

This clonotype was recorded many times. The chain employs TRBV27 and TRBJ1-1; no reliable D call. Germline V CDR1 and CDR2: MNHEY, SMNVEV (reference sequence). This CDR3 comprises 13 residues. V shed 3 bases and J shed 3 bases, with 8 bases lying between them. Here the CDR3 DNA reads TGTGCCAGCAGTTTTAGTCTGGACACTGAAGCTTTCTTT. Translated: CASSFSLDTEAFF.

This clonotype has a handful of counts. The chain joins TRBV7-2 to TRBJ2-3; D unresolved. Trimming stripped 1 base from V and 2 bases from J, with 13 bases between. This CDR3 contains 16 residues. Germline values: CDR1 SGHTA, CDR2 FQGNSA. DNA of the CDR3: TGTGCCAGCAGCTTAGTCCGGACCCTGACCACAGATACGCAGTATTTT. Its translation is CASSLVRTLTTDTQYF.

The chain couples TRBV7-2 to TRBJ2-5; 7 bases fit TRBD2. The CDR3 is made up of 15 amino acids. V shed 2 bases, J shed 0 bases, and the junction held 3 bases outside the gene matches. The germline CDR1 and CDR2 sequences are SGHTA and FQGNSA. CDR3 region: CASSLNGGYQETQYF. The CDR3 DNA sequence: TGTGCCAGCAGCTTAAACGGGGGGTACCAAGAGACCCAGTACTTC. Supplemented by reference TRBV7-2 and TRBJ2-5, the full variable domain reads GAGVSQSPSNKVTEKGKDVELRCDPISGHTALYWYRQSLGQGLEFLIYFQGNSAPDKSGLPSDRFSAERTGGSVSTLTIQRTQQEDSAVYLCASSLNGGYQETQYFGPGTRLLVL.

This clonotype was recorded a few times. In DNA, the CDR3 is TGTGCCAGCAGCGCGGGACAGATGAACACTGAAGCTTTCTTT. Residues: CASSAGQMNTEAFF. The J gene is TRBJ1-1, the V gene TRBV9; 7 bases agree with TRBD1. The CDR3 is 14 amino acids. The ends lost 3 bases at V and 0 bases at J; junction bases unmatched: 2. CDR1 and CDR2 (germline): SGDLS, YYNGEE.

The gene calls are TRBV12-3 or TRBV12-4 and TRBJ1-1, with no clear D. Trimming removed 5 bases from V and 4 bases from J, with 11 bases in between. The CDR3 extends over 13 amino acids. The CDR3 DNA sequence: TGTGCCAGCAGTCGCCTGGGTACCACTGAAGCTTTCTTT. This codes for CASSRLGTTEAFF.

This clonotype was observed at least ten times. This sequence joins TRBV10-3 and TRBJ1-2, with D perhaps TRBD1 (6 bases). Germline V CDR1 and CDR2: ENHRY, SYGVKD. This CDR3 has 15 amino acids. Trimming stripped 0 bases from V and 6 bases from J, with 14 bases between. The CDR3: CAISESMTDSDGYTF. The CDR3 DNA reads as TGTGCCATCAGTGAGTCGATGACGGACAGTGATGGCTACACCTTC.

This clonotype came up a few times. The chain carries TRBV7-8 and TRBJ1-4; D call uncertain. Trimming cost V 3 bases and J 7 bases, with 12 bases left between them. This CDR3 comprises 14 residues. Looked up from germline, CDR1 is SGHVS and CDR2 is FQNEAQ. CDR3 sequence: CASSFSVRGEKLFF. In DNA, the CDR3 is TGTGCCAGCAGCTTCAGCGTTCGGGGTGAAAAACTGTTTTTT.

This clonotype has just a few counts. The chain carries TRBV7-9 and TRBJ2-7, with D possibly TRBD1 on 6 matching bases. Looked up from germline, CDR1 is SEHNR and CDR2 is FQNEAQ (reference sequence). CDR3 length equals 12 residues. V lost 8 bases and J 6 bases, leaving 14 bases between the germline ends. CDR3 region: CASGDRSLEQYF. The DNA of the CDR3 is TGTGCCAGCGGTGACAGGTCTCTCGAGCAGTACTTC.